Below are 5 T cell receptor beta chains sequenced from a single sample in a study of blood T cell repertoires in COVID-19. Clones were sequenced by immunoSEQ multiplex PCR, and TCRdb holds only the in-frame ones, with some missing. The sample consists of 100,000 to 150,000 clones, about 93% of them appearing once. Sequencing was carried out using peripheral blood. The receptors here all came from a man aged 45-65 years with COVID-19, enrolled during active disease.

The chain links TRBV21-1 to TRBJ2-7; TRBD2 is the table's D call, not checked against the DNA. TRBV21-1 is recorded as a pseudogene. This CDR3 contains 19 residues. CDR3 nucleotides: TGTGCCAGCAGCAAACCCCATGGGCGACTAGCGGGCGCGACCTACGAGCAGTACGTC. Encoded protein: CASSKPHGRLAGATYEQYV.

The V gene is TRBV6-5, the J gene TRBJ1-1; D is undetermined. CDR3 length: 13 amino acids. Trimming left V 4 bases short and J 1 base short, with 7 bases between. The germline V gene has CDR1 MNHEY and CDR2 SVGAGI. CDR3 in amino acids: CASSSHKNTEAFF. In nucleotides, the CDR3 is TGTGCCAGCAGTTCCCACAAGAACACTGAAGCTTTCTTT.

The V gene is TRBV3-1 (or the pseudogene TRBV3-2), the J gene TRBJ2-1; no clear D. This CDR3 has 12 residues. The ends were cut back, 1 base at V and 10 bases at J, with 8 bases in the middle. Germline values: CDR1 LGHDT, CDR2 YNNKEL (reference sequence). CDR3 residues: CASSQGDFEQFF. The CDR3 DNA sequence: TGTGCCAGCAGCCAAGGCGATTTCGAGCAGTTCTTC.

This rearrangement joins TRBV3-1 (or the pseudogene TRBV3-2) to TRBJ2-3, with D perhaps matching TRBD2 (6 bases). The V gene's germline CDR1 is LGHDT and CDR2 YNNKEL (reference sequence). V was cut by 2 bases and J by 5 bases, with 14 bases left in between. CDR3 length: 15 residues. CDR3 amino acids: CASSQISGAGDTQYF. The CDR3 bases are TGTGCCAGCAGCCAAATTTCGGGAGCCGGAGATACGCAGTATTTT.

This rearrangement joins TRBV5-6 to TRBJ2-4; a possible D gene is TRBD2 (5 bases). Germline V gene sequence: CDR1 SGHDT, CDR2 YYEEEE. The CDR3 is made up of 17 amino acids. V was pared by 0 bases and J by 0 bases, with 13 bases between. The CDR3 region has the DNA TGTGCCAGCAGCTTGGTACGGGGAATACTAGCCAAAAACATTCAGTACTTC. This sequence encodes CASSLVRGILAKNIQYF.